Following are 28 T cell receptor beta chains from one sample sequenced in a study of T cell responses to AZD1222 COVID-19 vaccine. Profiled with immunoSEQ multiplex PCR; TCRdb holds only in-frame clones, not every one. The profile shows about 97,000 clones, roughly 91% of them singletons. The sample consisted of peripheral blood, taken on day 0 of AZD1222 vaccination. These receptors came from an adult in good health.

V and J are TRBV7-9 and TRBJ1-5; D unresolved. CDR3 length: 12 residues. Germline V gives CDR1 SEHNR, CDR2 FQNEAQ (reference sequence). The V gene lost 2 bases and the J gene lost 7 bases, with 6 bases spanning the gap. The CDR3 bases are TGTGCCAGCAGCTTATTTCCCCAGCCCCAGCATTTT. Encoded protein: CASSLFPQPQHF.

The chain joins TRBV5-1 to TRBJ1-6; 9 bases agree with TRBD1. CDR3 length equals 16 residues. V lost 2 bases, J lost 8 bases, and 8 bases stayed unmatched. The germline CDR1 and CDR2 sequences are SGHRS and YFSETQ. The CDR3 DNA reads TGCGCCAGCAGCTTCAGGACACAGGGGGCTTATTCACCCCTCCACTTT. Translated, it gives CASSFRTQGAYSPLHF. The complete variable domain, with remaining parts taken from reference TRBV5-1 and TRBJ1-6, reads KAGVTQTPRYLIKTRGQQVTLSCSPISGHRSVSWYQQTPGQGLQFLFEYFSETQRNKGNFPGRFSGRQFSNSRSEMNVSTLELGDSALYLCASSFRTQGAYSPLHFGNGTRLTVT.

The chain joins TRBV11-2 to TRBJ1-2; D might be TRBD1 (5 bases). V lost 4 bases and J lost 4, with 16 bases in between. The CDR3 is 15 amino acids. CDR1 is SGHAT and CDR2 is FQNNGV in the germline V gene. The CDR3 DNA reads TGTGCCAGCAGCTCGCCTGGGGGGGGACTCTATGGCTACACCTTC. Protein product: CASSSPGGGLYGYTF.

In DNA form, the CDR3 reads TGTGCCAGCAGCTTAGGACAGGGAACAGATACGCAGTATTTT. This codes for CASSLGQGTDTQYF. The chain links TRBV7-9 to TRBJ2-3; TRBD1 matches 7 bases. Looked up from germline, CDR1 is SEHNR and CDR2 is FQNEAQ (reference sequence). The CDR3 is made up of 14 amino acids. The J segment lost 3 bases and the V segment lost 1 base, leaving 1 base of the junction unmatched.

The rearrangement joins TRBV20-1 to TRBJ2-1, with no clear D. V lost 3 bases, J lost 1 base, and 10 bases lay in between. This CDR3 comprises 14 residues. Germline V gene lookup returns CDR1 DFQATT and CDR2 SNEGSKA (reference sequence). CDR3 loop: CSASSAASYNEQFF. The CDR3 nucleotides read TGCAGTGCTAGTTCCGCTGCGTCCTACAATGAGCAGTTCTTC.

The chain combines TRBV6-2 or TRBV6-3 with TRBJ1-1; D uncertain. Trimming took 2 bases from V and 7 from J, leaving 11 bases between them. This CDR3 contains 13 residues. Germline V lookup: CDR1 MNHEY, CDR2 SVGEGT. The CDR3 DNA reads as TGTGCCAGCAGTTACGGCACCTATAGTGAAGCTTTCTTT. Its protein product is CASSYGTYSEAFF.

A few counts support this clone. The gene calls are TRBV28 and TRBJ1-1; D possibly corresponds to TRBD1 (6 bases). Germline CDR1 reads MDHEN; CDR2 reads SYDVKM. V was shortened by 3 bases and J by 1 base, with 12 bases between the two germline ends. The CDR3 loop spans 15 amino acids. CDR3 loop: CASSFPDSRNTEAFF. DNA for the CDR3: TGTGCCAGCAGTTTTCCGGACAGTCGGAACACTGAAGCTTTCTTT.

The chain employs TRBV4-3 and TRBJ2-3; 10 bases are shared with TRBD2. The junction had 6 bases not matched to a gene; V was cut back by 2 bases and J by 1 base. The CDR3 length is 17 residues. CDR1 and CDR2 (germline): LGHNA, YSLEER. CDR3 nucleotide sequence: TGCGCCAGCAGCCAACGTCCCCTAGCGGGGGGCACAGATACGCAGTATTTT. This encodes CASSQRPLAGGTDTQYF.

V is TRBV3-1 (or the pseudogene TRBV3-2) and J is TRBJ1-2; 9 bases are shared with TRBD1. V shed 4 bases and J 1 base; nucleotides not matched to a gene: 7. The CDR3 is 16 residues long. Germline V gene sequence: CDR1 LGHDT, CDR2 YNNKEL (reference sequence). Written as DNA, the CDR3 is TGTGCCAGCAGCCGAGGGGACAGGGCCTTTAACTATGGCTACACCTTC. As protein: CASSRGDRAFNYGYTF.

This clone came up once. This rearrangement joins TRBV28 to TRBJ1-2; D remains ambiguous. This CDR3 has 12 amino acids. Trimming pared 4 bases from V and 4 bases from J, leaving 7 bases between. Per the germline V gene, CDR1 is MDHEN and CDR2 is SYDVKM. The CDR3 sequence is CASSSRTYGYTF. The CDR3 DNA follows: TGTGCCAGCAGTTCCCGGACCTATGGCTACACCTTC.

The chain has TRBV5-1 and TRBJ2-7; D unresolved. The germline V gene has CDR1 SGHRS and CDR2 YFSETQ. There are 13 residues in the CDR3. Trimming shortened V by 4 bases and J by 0 bases, and 8 bases separated the two germline ends. The CDR3 loop reads CASSVTVSYEQYF. Written as DNA, the CDR3 is TGCGCCAGCAGCGTGACGGTCTCCTACGAGCAGTACTTC.

The rearrangement uses TRBV2 and TRBJ1-1; D possibly corresponds to TRBD1 (6 bases). Germline values: CDR1 SNHLY, CDR2 FYNNEI. CDR3 length: 13 residues. Trimming pared 7 bases from V and 1 base from J, leaving 10 bases between. The CDR3 region has the DNA TGTGCCAGCACCGAGGGACAGAACACTGAAGCTTTCTTT. This codes for CASTEGQNTEAFF. The entire variable domain, with the rest obtained from reference TRBV2 and TRBJ1-1, is as follows: EPEVTQTPSHQVTQMGQEVILRCVPISNHLYFYWYRQILGQKVEFLVSFYNNEISEKSEIFDDQFSVERPDGSNFTLKIRSTKLEDSAMYFCASTEGQNTEAFFGQGTRLTVV.

The chain combines TRBV10-3 with TRBJ2-5; D ambiguous. V was pared by 0 bases and J by 0 bases, with 14 bases between. The CDR3 totals 17 residues. Germline V gene lookup returns CDR1 ENHRY and CDR2 SYGVKD. The CDR3 bases are TGTGCCATCAGTGAGTCTGGCGCAGCTTATAACCAAGAGACCCAGTACTTC. Protein sequence: CAISESGAAYNQETQYF.

The rearrangement joins TRBV6-5 to TRBJ2-7; D perhaps matches TRBD1 (5 bases). The V gene lost 8 bases and the J gene lost 1 base, with 12 bases spanning the gap. Germline assignment: CDR1 MNHEY and CDR2 SVGAGI. The length of the CDR3 is 13 residues. CDR3 in DNA: TGTGCCAGCTCTGGCGACAGTTCCTACGAGCAGTACTTC. It codes for CASSGDSSYEQYF.

The chain employs TRBV30 and TRBJ1-3; no definite D call. Per the germline V gene, CDR1 is GTSNPN and CDR2 is SVGIG (reference sequence). Between the trimmed V and J ends, which lost 0 bases and 4 bases, there was a span of 10 bases. This CDR3 is built from 14 residues. In DNA, the CDR3 is TGTGCCTGGAGTGTAGGACTCGTGGGAAACACCATATATTTT. It yields the protein CAWSVGLVGNTIYF.

The chain links TRBV28 to TRBJ1-5; D not certain. Germline CDR1 reads MDHEN; CDR2 reads SYDVKM. The CDR3 contains 14 residues. The germline V and J ends were trimmed by 5 bases and 0 bases, with 8 bases remaining between them. As DNA, the CDR3 is TGTGCCAGCAGTGCTCCATATAGCAATCAGCCCCAGCATTTT. It codes for CASSAPYSNQPQHF.

The V call is TRBV5-8, the J call TRBJ2-7, with TRBD1 matching over 8 bases. Trimming took 0 bases from V and 5 from J; bases not matched to a gene: 10. The length of the CDR3 is 16 residues. Germline CDR1 and CDR2: SGHTS and YDEGEE. CDR3 sequence: CASSLDGRTGLDEQYF. The CDR3 bases are TGTGCCAGCAGCTTGGACGGCCGGACAGGGTTAGACGAGCAGTACTTC.

This clone has a handful of counts. The rearrangement uses TRBV4-3 and TRBJ1-1, with a tentative D call TRBD1 (6 bases). Trimming stripped 1 base from V and 5 bases from J, with 11 bases between. There are 14 residues in the CDR3. Germline V CDR1 and CDR2: LGHNA, YSLEER. The DNA of the CDR3 is TGCGCCAGCAGCCAAGGCAAGGGGGGGACTGAAGCTTTCTTT. Protein product: CASSQGKGGTEAFF.

J is TRBJ1-4 and V is TRBV6-1, with D maybe TRBD1 (6 bases). The germline CDR1 and CDR2 sequences are MNHNS and SASEGT. V lost 2 bases and J 5 bases, leaving 12 bases between the germline ends. CDR3 length: 15 residues. The CDR3 here is CASSERWGANEKLFF. As DNA, the CDR3 is TGTGCCAGCAGTGAAAGATGGGGGGCGAATGAAAAACTGTTTTTT.

The chain has TRBV29-1 and TRBJ1-2, with 8 bases matching TRBD1. Germline lookup yields CDR1 SQVTM and CDR2 ANQGSEA. The CDR3 is 13 amino acids. V trimming: 5 bases; J trimming: 4 bases; junction bases outside the gene matches: 6. The CDR3 loop is CSVRGQGGYGYTF. The CDR3 nucleotides are TGCAGCGTTAGAGGACAGGGTGGCTATGGCTACACCTTC. The full variable domain, in which reference TRBV29-1 and TRBJ1-2 provide the parts outside the CDR3, is SAVISQKPSRDICQRGTSLTIQCQVDSQVTMMFWYRQQPGQSLTLIATANQGSEATYESGFVIDKFPISRPNLTFSTLTVSNMSPEDSSIYLCSVRGQGGYGYTFGSGTRLTVV.

CDR3 nucleotides: TGTGCCAGCACCCTCATTTCAGACGGGGAGCGGTATGGCTACACCTTC. Encoded protein: CASTLISDGERYGYTF. V gene TRBV7-2 combines with J gene TRBJ1-2; no clear D. This CDR3 has 16 residues. Germline V lookup: CDR1 SGHTA, CDR2 FQGNSA. Trimming shortened V by 7 bases and J by 5 bases, and 23 bases separated the two germline ends.

The chain carries TRBV28 and TRBJ1-6; TRBD1 aligns across 7 bases. V was clipped by 2 bases and J by 6 bases; unmatched bases: 4. Per the germline V gene, CDR1 is MDHEN and CDR2 is SYDVKM. CDR3 size: 15 residues. The DNA for the CDR3 is TGTGCCAGCAGTTTAGGGGACAGAGGTAATTCACCCCTCCACTTT. Translation: CASSLGDRGNSPLHF.

This clone was seen a few times. The chain is built from TRBV12-3 or TRBV12-4 and TRBJ1-1; no reliable D call. Trimming removed 3 bases from V and 8 bases from J, with 13 bases in between. CDR3 length: 13 amino acids. The CDR3 reads CASSLGFSGEAFF. DNA of the CDR3: TGTGCCAGCAGTTTGGGTTTTTCAGGAGAAGCTTTCTTT.

This clone was observed a single time. The rearrangement uses TRBV5-1 and TRBJ2-5, with TRBD1 matching 9 bases. The CDR3 loop spans 16 amino acids. With V trimmed by 3 bases and J by 2 bases, 8 bases remained unmatched. Germline values: CDR1 SGHRS, CDR2 YFSETQ. The CDR3 loop reads CASSSSGTGIQETQYF. The DNA of the CDR3 is TGCGCCAGCAGCTCCTCCGGGACAGGGATACAAGAGACCCAGTACTTC.

The rearrangement joins TRBV28 to TRBJ2-7; D might be TRBD2 (6 bases). The CDR3 runs to 14 residues. Germline lookup yields CDR1 MDHEN and CDR2 SYDVKM. The V gene lost 6 bases and the J gene lost 5 bases, with 17 bases spanning the gap. The CDR3 here is CASRSGGPLDEQYF. The CDR3 nucleotides are TGTGCCAGCAGATCCGGAGGGCCTCTGGACGAGCAGTACTTC.

This clone came up a few times. This sequence joins TRBV7-9 and TRBJ2-7; TRBD2 matches at 8 bases. CDR3 length equals 14 residues. CDR1 and CDR2 from the germline V gene are SEHNR and FQNEAQ (reference sequence). Germline trimming cut 5 bases from V and 4 bases from J; bases unmatched to any gene: 7. CDR3 region: CASSPSGSFYEQYF. The CDR3 DNA is TGTGCCAGCAGCCCTAGCGGGTCGTTTTACGAGCAGTACTTC.

The chain uses TRBV7-9 and TRBJ1-1, with D hard to call. In germline, CDR1 is SEHNR, CDR2 FQNEAQ (reference sequence). This CDR3 region has 15 residues. The germline V and J ends were trimmed by 3 bases and 1 base, with 12 bases remaining between them. CDR3: CASSFTAGSNTEAFF. Written as DNA, the CDR3 is TGTGCCAGCAGCTTCACCGCCGGGTCGAACACTGAAGCTTTCTTT.

The CDR3 loop is CATSSISLRGEKLFF. The DNA for the CDR3 is TGTGCCACCAGCAGCATATCTCTCAGAGGTGAAAAACTGTTTTTT. The genes are TRBV15 and TRBJ1-4; D ambiguous. The CDR3 has 15 residues. Trimming cost V 3 bases and J 7 bases, with 15 bases left between them. Germline V gene data show CDR1 as LNHNV and CDR2 as YYDKDF (reference sequence).